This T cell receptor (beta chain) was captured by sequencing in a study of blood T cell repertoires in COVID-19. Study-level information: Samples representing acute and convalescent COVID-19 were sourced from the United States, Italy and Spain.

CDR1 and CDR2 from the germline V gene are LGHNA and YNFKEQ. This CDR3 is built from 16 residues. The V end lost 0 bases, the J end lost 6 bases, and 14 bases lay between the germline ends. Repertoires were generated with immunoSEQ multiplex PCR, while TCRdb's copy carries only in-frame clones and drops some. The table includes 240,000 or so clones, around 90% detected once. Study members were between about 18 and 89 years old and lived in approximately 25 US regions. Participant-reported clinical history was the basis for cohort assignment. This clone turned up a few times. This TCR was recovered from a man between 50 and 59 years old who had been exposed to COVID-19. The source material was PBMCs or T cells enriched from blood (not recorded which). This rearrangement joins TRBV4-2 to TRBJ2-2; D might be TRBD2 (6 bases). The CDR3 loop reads CASSQDRGRGAGELFF. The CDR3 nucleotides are TGTGCCAGCAGCCAAGATCGGGGGAGAGGCGCCGGGGAGCTGTTTTTT.